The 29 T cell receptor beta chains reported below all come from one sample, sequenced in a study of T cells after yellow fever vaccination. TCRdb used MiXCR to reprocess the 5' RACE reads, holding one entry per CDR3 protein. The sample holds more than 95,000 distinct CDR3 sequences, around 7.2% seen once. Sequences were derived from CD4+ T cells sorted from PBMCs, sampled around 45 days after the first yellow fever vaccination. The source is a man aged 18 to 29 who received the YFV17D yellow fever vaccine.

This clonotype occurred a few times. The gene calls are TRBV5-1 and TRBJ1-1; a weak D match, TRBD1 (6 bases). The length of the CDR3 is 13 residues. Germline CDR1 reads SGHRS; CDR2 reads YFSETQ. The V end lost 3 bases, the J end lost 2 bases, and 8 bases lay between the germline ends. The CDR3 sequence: CASSYRENTEAFF. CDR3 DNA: TGCGCCAGCAGCTACAGGGAAAACACTGAAGCTTTCTTT.

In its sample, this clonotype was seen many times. This CDR3 is CASSLGAIGGSVNAFF. As DNA, the CDR3 is TGCGCCAGCAGCTTGGGGGCGATCGGAGGCTCCGTGAATGCTTTCTTT. The V and J genes are TRBV5-1 and TRBJ1-1, with D hard to call. With 0 bases removed from V and 11 bases from J, the gap between germline ends came to 23 bases. Germline V gene sequence: CDR1 SGHRS, CDR2 YFSETQ. The CDR3 extends over 16 amino acids.

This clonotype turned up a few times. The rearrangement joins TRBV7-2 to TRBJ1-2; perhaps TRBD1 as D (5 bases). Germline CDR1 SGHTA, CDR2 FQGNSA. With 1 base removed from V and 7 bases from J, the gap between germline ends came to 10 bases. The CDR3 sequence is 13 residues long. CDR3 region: CASSLDRGVGYTF. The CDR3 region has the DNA TGTGCCAGCAGCTTAGATCGGGGGGTTGGCTACACCTTC.

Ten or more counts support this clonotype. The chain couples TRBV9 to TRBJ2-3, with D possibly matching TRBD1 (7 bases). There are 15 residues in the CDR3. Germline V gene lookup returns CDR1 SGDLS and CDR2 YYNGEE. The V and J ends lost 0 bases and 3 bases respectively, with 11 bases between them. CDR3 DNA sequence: TGTGCCAGCAGCGTAGTTCAGGGGGGAACAGATACGCAGTATTTT. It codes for CASSVVQGGTDTQYF. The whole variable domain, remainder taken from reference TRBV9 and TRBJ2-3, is DSGVTQTPKHLITATGQRVTLRCSPRSGDLSVYWYQQSLDQGLQFLIQYYNGEERAKGNILERFSAQQFPDLHSELNLSSLELGDSALYFCASSVVQGGTDTQYFGPGTRLTVL.

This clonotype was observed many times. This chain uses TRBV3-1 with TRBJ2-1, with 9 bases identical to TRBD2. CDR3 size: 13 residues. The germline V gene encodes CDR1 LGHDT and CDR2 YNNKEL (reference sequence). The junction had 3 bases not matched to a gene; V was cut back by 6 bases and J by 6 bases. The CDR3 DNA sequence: TGTGCCAGCAGAAGTAGCGGGGGCAATGAGCAGTTCTTC. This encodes CASRSSGGNEQFF.

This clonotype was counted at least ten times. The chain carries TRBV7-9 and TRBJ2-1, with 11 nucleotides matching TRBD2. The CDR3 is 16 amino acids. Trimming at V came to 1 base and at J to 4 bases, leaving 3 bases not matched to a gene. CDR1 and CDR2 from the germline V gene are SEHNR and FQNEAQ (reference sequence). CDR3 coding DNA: TGTGCCAGCAGCTTAGGGGGACTAGCGGTTTACAATGAGCAGTTCTTC. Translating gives CASSLGGLAVYNEQFF.

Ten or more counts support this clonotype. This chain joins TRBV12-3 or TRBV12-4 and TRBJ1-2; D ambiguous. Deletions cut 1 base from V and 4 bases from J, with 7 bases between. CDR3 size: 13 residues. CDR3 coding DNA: TGTGCCAGCAGTTTAGTGGGCCGCTATGGCTACACCTTC. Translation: CASSLVGRYGYTF.

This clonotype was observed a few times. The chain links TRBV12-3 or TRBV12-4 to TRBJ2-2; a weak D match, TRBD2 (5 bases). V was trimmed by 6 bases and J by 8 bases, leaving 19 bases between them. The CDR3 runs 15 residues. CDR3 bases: TGTGCCAGCAGCCCCCGGTCCGAGGGATTGGGGGAGCTGTTTTTT. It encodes CASSPRSEGLGELFF.

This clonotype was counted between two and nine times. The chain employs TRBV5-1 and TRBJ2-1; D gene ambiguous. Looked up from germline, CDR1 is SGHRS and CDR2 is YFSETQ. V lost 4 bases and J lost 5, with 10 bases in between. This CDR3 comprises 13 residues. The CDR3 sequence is CASSLGSNNEQFF. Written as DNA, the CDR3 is TGCGCCAGCAGCCTGGGTTCCAACAATGAGCAGTTCTTC.

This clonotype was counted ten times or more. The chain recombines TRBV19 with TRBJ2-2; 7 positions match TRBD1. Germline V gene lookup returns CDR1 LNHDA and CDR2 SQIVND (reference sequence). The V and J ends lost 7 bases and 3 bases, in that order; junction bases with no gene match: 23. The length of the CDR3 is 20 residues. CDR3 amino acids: CASIPSGWDSNTEYTGELFF. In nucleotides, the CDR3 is TGTGCCAGTATCCCTAGTGGTTGGGACAGCAATACCGAATACACCGGGGAGCTGTTTTTT.

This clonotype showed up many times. In DNA, the CDR3 is TGTGCCAGCAGTTTGGCCGGACATGGGGCCCAGTACTTC. Its translation is CASSLAGHGAQYF. The V gene is TRBV28, the J gene TRBJ2-5; D possibly corresponds to TRBD1 (5 bases). The CDR3 consists of 13 residues. Trimming cost V 3 bases and J 9 bases, with 14 bases left between them. Germline lookup yields CDR1 MDHEN and CDR2 SYDVKM.

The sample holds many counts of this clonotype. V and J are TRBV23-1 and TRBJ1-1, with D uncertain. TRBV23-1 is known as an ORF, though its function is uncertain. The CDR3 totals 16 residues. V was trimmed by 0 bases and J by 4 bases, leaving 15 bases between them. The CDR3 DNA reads TGCGCCAGCAGTCAATCGCGGCAGCGAGAGGGCACTGAAGCTTTCTTT. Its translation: CASSQSRQREGTEAFF.

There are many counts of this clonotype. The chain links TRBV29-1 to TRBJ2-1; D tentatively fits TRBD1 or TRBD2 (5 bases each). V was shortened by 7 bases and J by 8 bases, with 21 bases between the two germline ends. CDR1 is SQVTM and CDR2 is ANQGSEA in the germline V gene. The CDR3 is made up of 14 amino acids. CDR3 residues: CSGTWRQGWDEQFF. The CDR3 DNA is TGCAGCGGGACCTGGAGGCAGGGATGGGATGAGCAGTTCTTC.

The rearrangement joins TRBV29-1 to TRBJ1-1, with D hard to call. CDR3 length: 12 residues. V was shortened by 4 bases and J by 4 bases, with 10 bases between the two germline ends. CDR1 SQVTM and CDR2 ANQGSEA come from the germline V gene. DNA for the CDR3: TGCAGCGTTGCCGGTGCAGTCACTGAAGCTTTCTTT. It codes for CSVAGAVTEAFF. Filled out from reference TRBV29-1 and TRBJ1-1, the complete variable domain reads SAVISQKPSRDICQRGTSLTIQCQVDSQVTMMFWYRQQPGQSLTLIATANQGSEATYESGFVIDKFPISRPNLTFSTLTVSNMSPEDSSIYLCSVAGAVTEAFFGQGTRLTVV.

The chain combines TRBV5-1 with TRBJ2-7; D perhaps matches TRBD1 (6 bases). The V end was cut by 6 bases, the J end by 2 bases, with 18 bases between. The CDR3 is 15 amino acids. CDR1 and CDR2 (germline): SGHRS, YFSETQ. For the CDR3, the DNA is TGCGCCAGCAATAAACAACAGGGTGTTACCTACGAGCAGTACTTC. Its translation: CASNKQQGVTYEQYF.

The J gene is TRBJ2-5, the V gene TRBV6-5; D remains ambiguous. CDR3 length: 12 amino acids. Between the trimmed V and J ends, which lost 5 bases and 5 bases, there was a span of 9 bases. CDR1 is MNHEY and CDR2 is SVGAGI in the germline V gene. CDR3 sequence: CASSRGSETQYF. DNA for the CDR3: TGTGCCAGCAGTCGCGGCAGCGAGACCCAGTACTTC.

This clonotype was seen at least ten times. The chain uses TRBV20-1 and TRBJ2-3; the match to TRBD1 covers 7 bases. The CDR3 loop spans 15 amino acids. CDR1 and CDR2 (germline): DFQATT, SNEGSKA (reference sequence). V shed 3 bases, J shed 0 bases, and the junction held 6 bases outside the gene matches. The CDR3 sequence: CSASHRGTSTDTQYF. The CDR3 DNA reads TGCAGTGCTAGTCACAGGGGCACTAGCACAGATACGCAGTATTTT.

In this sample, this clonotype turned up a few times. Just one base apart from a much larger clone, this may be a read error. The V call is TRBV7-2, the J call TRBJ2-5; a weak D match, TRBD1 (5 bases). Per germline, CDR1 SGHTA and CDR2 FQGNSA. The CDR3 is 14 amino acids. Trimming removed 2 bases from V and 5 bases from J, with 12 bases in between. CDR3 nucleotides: TGTGCCAGCAGCTTATGGGCAGGGCATGAGACCCAGTACTTC. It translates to CASSLWAGHETQYF.

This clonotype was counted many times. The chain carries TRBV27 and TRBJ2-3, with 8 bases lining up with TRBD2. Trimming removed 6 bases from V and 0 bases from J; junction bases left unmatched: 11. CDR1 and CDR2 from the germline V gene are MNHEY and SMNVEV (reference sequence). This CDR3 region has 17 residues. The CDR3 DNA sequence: TGTGCCAGCAGCTCGTACGTAGCGGGGACTAGCACAGATACGCAGTATTTT. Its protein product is CASSSYVAGTSTDTQYF.

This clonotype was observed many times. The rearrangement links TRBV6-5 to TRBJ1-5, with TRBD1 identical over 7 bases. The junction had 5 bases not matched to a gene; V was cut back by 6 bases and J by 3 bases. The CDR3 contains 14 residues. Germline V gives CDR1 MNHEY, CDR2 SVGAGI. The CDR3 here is CASRTGKNNQPQHF. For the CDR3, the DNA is TGTGCCAGCAGGACAGGGAAAAACAATCAGCCCCAGCATTTT.

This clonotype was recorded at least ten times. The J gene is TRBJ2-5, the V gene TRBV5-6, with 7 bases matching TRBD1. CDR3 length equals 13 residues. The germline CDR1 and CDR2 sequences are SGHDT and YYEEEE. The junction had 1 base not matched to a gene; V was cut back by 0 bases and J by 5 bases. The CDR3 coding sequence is TGTGCCAGCAGCTTGGAACAGGGGGAGACCCAGTACTTC. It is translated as CASSLEQGETQYF.

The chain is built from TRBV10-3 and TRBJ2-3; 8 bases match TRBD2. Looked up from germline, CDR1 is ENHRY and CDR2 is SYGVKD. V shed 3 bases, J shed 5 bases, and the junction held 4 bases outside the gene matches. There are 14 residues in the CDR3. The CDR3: CAISELLAGDTQYF. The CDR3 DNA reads TGTGCCATCAGTGAACTTCTAGCGGGAGATACGCAGTATTTT.

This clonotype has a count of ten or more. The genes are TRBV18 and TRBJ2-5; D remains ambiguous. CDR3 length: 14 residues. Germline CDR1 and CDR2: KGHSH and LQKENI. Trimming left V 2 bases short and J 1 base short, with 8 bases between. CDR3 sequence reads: CASSPFDFQETQYF. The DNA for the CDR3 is TGTGCCAGCTCACCATTCGACTTCCAAGAGACCCAGTACTTC. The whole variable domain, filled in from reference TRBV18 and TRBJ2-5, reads NAGVMQNPRHLVRRRGQEARLRCSPMKGHSHVYWYRQLPEEGLKFMVYLQKENIIDESGMPKERFSAEFPKEGPSILRIQQVVRGDSAAYFCASSPFDFQETQYFGPGTRLLVL.

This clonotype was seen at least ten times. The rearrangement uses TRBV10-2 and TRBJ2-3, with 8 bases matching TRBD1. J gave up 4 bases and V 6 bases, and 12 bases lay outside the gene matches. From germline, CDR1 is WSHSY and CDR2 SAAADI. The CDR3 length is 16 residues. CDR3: CASSPDRGLIADTQYF. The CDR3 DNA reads TGCGCCAGCAGCCCAGACAGGGGTCTAATCGCAGATACGCAGTATTTT.

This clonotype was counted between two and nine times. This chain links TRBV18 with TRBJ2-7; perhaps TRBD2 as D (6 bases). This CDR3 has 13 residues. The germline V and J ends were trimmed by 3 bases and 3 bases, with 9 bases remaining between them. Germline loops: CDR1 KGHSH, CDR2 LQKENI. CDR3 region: CASSPARDYEQYV. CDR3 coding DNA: TGTGCCAGCTCACCCGCGCGGGACTACGAGCAGTACGTC.

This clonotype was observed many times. The CDR3 reads CASSPSGNSGNTIYF. In nucleotides, the CDR3 is TGTGCCAGCAGCCCATCAGGGAACTCTGGAAACACCATATATTTT. This chain joins TRBV7-9 and TRBJ1-3, with D possibly TRBD1 on 5 matching bases. This CDR3 region has 15 residues. Germline assignment: CDR1 SEHNR and CDR2 FQNEAQ (reference sequence). The V and J ends lost 5 bases and 0 bases respectively, with 11 bases between them.

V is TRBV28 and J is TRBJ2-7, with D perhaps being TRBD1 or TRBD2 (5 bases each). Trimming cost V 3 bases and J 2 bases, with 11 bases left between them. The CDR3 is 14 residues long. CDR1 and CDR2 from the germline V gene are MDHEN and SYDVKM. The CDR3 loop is CASSFLGEPYEQYV. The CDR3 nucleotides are TGTGCCAGCAGTTTTCTGGGGGAACCCTACGAGCAGTACGTC.

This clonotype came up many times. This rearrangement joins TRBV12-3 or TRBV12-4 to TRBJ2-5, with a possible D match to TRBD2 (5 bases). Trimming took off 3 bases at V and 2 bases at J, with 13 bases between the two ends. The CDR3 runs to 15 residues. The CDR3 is CASSLKRRGQETQYF. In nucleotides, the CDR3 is TGTGCCAGCAGTTTGAAGCGGCGCGGACAAGAGACCCAGTACTTC.

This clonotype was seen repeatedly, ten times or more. DNA for the CDR3: TGTGCCAGCAAGTCCGGGACTACCGTATGGCAGTATTTT. This sequence encodes CASKSGTTVWQYF. This chain links TRBV7-2 with TRBJ2-3; 7 bases agree with TRBD2. Germline trimming cut 7 bases from V and 11 bases from J; bases unmatched to any gene: 12. The length of the CDR3 is 13 residues. Looked up from germline, CDR1 is SGHTA and CDR2 is FQGNSA.